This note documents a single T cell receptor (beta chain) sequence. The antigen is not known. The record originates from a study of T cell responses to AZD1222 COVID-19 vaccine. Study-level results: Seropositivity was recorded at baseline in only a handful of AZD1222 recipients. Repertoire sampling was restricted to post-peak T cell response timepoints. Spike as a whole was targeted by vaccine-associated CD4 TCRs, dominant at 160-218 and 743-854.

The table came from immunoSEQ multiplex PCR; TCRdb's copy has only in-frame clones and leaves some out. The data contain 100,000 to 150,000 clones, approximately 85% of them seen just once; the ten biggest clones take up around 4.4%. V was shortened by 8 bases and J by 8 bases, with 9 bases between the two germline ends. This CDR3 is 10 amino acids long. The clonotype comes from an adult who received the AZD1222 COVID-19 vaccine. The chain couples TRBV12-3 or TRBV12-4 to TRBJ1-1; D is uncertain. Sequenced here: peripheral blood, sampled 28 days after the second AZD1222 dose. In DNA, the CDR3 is TGTGCCAGCGGGCGAATAGAAGCTTTCTTT. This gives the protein CASGRIEAFF.